This TCR beta chain originates from a study of blood T cell repertoires in COVID-19. Turning to the study itself: The United States, Italy and Spain were the sources of the acute and convalescent COVID-19 samples. From T cells, B-cell-depleted T cells, or PBMCs came the material, which was cDNA or gDNA.

Produced via immunoSEQ multiplex PCR; TCRdb's table is partial and in-frame only. The table has about 84,000 clones, 65% to 85% seen once. The V segment lost 8 bases and the J segment 6 bases; nucleotides outside the gene matches: 15. The germline gives CDR1 MNHEY, CDR2 SMNVEV (reference sequence). This CDR3 spans 16 amino acids. The sample was peripheral blood. This receptor was taken from a woman of 80 years or more with acute or convalescent COVID-19. This sequence joins TRBV27 and TRBJ2-2, with 7 positions matching TRBD2. The CDR3 DNA sequence: TGTGCCAGCGGAAGGGAGGGTCCCAGGTGGGCCGGGGAGCTGTTTTTT. Its translation is CASGREGPRWAGELFF.